The present TCR beta chain was sequenced within a study of neurological immune-mediated disorders. General study results and limits: The level of TCR clonal expansion was highest in patients with HTLV-1-associated myelopathy and lowest in multiple sclerosis, where it fell below the level seen in healthy controls.

CDR1 and CDR2 from the germline V gene are MNHEY and SVGAGI. The CDR3 sequence is 16 residues long. Time point indicated: longitudinal time-point 1 (baseline). Comments on this clonotype: The antigen is undetermined. A read error may be the cause here, since a much bigger clone is one base away.

Every sequencing run returned over 190 million TCR-beta sequences, which were derived from 15-18 subjects. TCRdb re-called the 5' RACE reads with MiXCR, one entry per CDR3 protein. The table includes tens of thousands of distinct CDR3 sequences, approximately 11% detected once. V gene TRBV6-5 combines with J gene TRBJ2-3, with D possibly matching TRBD2 (6 bases). This receptor was obtained from a woman in her thirties or forties in good health. Sequenced input: PBMCs. Here the CDR3 DNA reads TGTGTCAGCAGTTACTTACCCCTAGCGAGCACAGATACGCAGTATTTT. Its protein is CVSSYLPLASTDTQYF.